This is a list of T cell receptor beta chains from one sample in a study of blood T cells in healthy people across ages. Each CDR3 protein is one row after TCRdb ran MiXCR on the 5' RACE reads. Of about 640,000 distinct CDR3 sequences listed, 58% are singletons. Material: blood. The receptors were gathered from a man in his sixties in good health. The CDR3 runs from the conserved cysteine through the conserved F or W. Fields, in order: V gene, J gene, clone size, D gene, CDR3 protein, CDR3 DNA. D genes are given only for firm matches. Only part of the rows carry a size: once, few, many, or a class if the clone is expanded.

v_gene: TRBV3-1
j_gene: TRBJ2-2
abundance: -
d_gene: TRBD2
CDR3aa: CASSQGAGTSGRGELFF
CDR3nt: TGTGCCAGCAGCCAAGGAGCCGGGACTAGCGGAAGGGGGGAGCTGTTTTTT

v_gene: TRBV10-2
j_gene: TRBJ2-7
abundance: few
d_gene: -
CDR3aa: CASSAPSGSPYEQYF
CDR3nt: TGCGCCAGCAGCGCCCCGTCCGGCAGCCCCTACGAGCAGTACTTC

v_gene: TRBV18
j_gene: TRBJ2-5
abundance: many
d_gene: -
CDR3aa: CASSPGAQETQYF
CDR3nt: TGTGCCAGCAGCCCCGGGGCTCAAGAGACCCAGTACTTC

v_gene: TRBV5-1
j_gene: TRBJ2-1
abundance: -
d_gene: TRBD2
CDR3aa: CASSRTTSGANEQFF
CDR3nt: TGCGCCAGCAGCCGGACGACTAGCGGGGCTAATGAGCAGTTCTTC

v_gene: TRBV5-4
j_gene: TRBJ1-1
abundance: -
d_gene: TRBD1
CDR3aa: CASSLRAGGSTEAFF
CDR3nt: TGTGCCAGCAGCTTGCGGGCAGGGGGGAGCACTGAAGCTTTCTTT

v_gene: TRBV29-1
j_gene: TRBJ2-1
abundance: many
d_gene: -
CDR3aa: CSVEAPGRPNEQFF
CDR3nt: TGCAGCGTTGAAGCTCCCGGACGGCCTAATGAGCAGTTCTTC

v_gene: TRBV3-1
j_gene: TRBJ2-7
abundance: -
d_gene: -
CDR3aa: CASTGRLRSERYF
CDR3nt: TGTGCCAGCACCGGCCGACTCCGCTCGGAACGGTACTTC

v_gene: TRBV20-1
j_gene: TRBJ2-1
abundance: few
d_gene: TRBD2
CDR3aa: CSAIAGAENEQFF
CDR3nt: TGCAGTGCTATAGCGGGGGCCGAAAATGAGCAGTTCTTC

v_gene: TRBV6-1
j_gene: TRBJ2-7
abundance: -
d_gene: TRBD1
CDR3aa: CASSARTGSSYEQYF
CDR3nt: TGTGCCAGCAGTGCCCGGACAGGGAGCTCCTACGAGCAGTACTTC

v_gene: TRBV5-1
j_gene: TRBJ2-5
abundance: -
d_gene: -
CDR3aa: CASSLRQQETQYF
CDR3nt: TGCGCCAGCAGCCTCAGACAGCAAGAGACCCAGTACTTC

v_gene: TRBV12-3/TRBV12-4
j_gene: TRBJ2-2
abundance: -
d_gene: -
CDR3aa: CASSLGQSTGELFF
CDR3nt: TGTGCCAGCAGTTTAGGGCAGTCCACCGGGGAGCTGTTTTTT

v_gene: TRBV6-5
j_gene: TRBJ1-6
abundance: -
d_gene: -
CDR3aa: CASSVTENSPLHF
CDR3nt: TGTGCCAGCAGTGTGACAGAGAATTCACCCCTCCACTTT

v_gene: TRBV29-1
j_gene: TRBJ2-5
abundance: few
d_gene: -
CDR3aa: CSVVWARRQETQYF
CDR3nt: TGCAGCGTTGTTTGGGCCAGAAGACAAGAGACCCAGTACTTC

v_gene: TRBV6-5
j_gene: TRBJ2-7
abundance: -
d_gene: TRBD1
CDR3aa: CASRGTESYEQYF
CDR3nt: TGTGCCAGCAGGGGGACAGAGTCCTACGAGCAGTACTTC

v_gene: TRBV9
j_gene: TRBJ1-1
abundance: -
d_gene: -
CDR3aa: CASSVAAGTNTEAFF
CDR3nt: TGTGCCAGCAGCGTAGCGGCAGGGACGAACACTGAAGCTTTCTTT

v_gene: TRBV6-1
j_gene: TRBJ2-1
abundance: -
d_gene: -
CDR3aa: CASSGATSGQFF
CDR3nt: TGTGCCAGCAGTGGGGCAACTAGTGGGCAGTTCTTC

v_gene: TRBV2
j_gene: TRBJ1-2
abundance: few
d_gene: -
CDR3aa: CASSSDRNYGYTF
CDR3nt: TGTGCCAGCAGCTCCGACAGAAACTATGGCTACACCTTC

v_gene: TRBV5-1
j_gene: TRBJ2-6
abundance: few
d_gene: -
CDR3aa: CASSLEATGANVLTF
CDR3nt: TGCGCCAGCAGCTTGGAGGCAACTGGGGCCAACGTCCTGACTTTC

v_gene: TRBV7-8
j_gene: TRBJ2-3
abundance: few
d_gene: -
CDR3aa: CASSWARSRDTQYF
CDR3nt: TGTGCCAGCAGCTGGGCTAGATCGAGGGATACGCAGTATTTT

v_gene: TRBV20-1
j_gene: TRBJ2-5
abundance: -
d_gene: -
CDR3aa: CSASSGRGSNEQYF
CDR3nt: TGCAGTGCTAGTTCAGGCCGAGGGAGCAATGAGCAGTACTTC

v_gene: TRBV6-6
j_gene: TRBJ2-5
abundance: -
d_gene: -
CDR3aa: CASRRTTGRGGTQYF
CDR3nt: TGTGCCAGCAGACGAACAACAGGGCGAGGTGGGACCCAGTACTTC

v_gene: TRBV9
j_gene: TRBJ2-3
abundance: -
d_gene: -
CDR3aa: CASSEEVSLSDTQYF
CDR3nt: TGTGCCAGCAGCGAGGAGGTATCTCTGTCTGATACGCAGTATTTT

v_gene: TRBV29-1
j_gene: TRBJ2-3
abundance: -
d_gene: -
CDR3aa: CSVEDVPLAGRTDTQYF
CDR3nt: TGCAGCGTTGAAGACGTCCCCCTCGCGGGGCGCACAGATACGCAGTATTTT

v_gene: TRBV20-1
j_gene: TRBJ1-1
abundance: -
d_gene: -
CDR3aa: CSASLPQNTEAFF
CDR3nt: TGCAGTGCTAGCCTCCCCCAGAACACTGAAGCTTTCTTT

v_gene: TRBV12-3/TRBV12-4
j_gene: TRBJ1-2
abundance: -
d_gene: -
CDR3aa: CASSFGPMWEGYGYTF
CDR3nt: TGTGCCAGCAGTTTCGGCCCCATGTGGGAAGGCTATGGCTACACCTTC

v_gene: TRBV10-1
j_gene: TRBJ2-1
abundance: -
d_gene: TRBD1
CDR3aa: CASSESPGQGNLDEQFF
CDR3nt: TGCGCCAGCAGTGAGTCCCCGGGACAGGGTAATTTAGATGAGCAGTTCTTC

v_gene: TRBV14
j_gene: TRBJ1-2
abundance: -
d_gene: TRBD1
CDR3aa: CASSLRTGGNGYTF
CDR3nt: TGTGCCAGCAGCCTACGGACAGGGGGGAATGGCTACACCTTC

v_gene: TRBV20-1
j_gene: TRBJ2-1
abundance: -
d_gene: -
CDR3aa: CSARDAGLSNEQFF
CDR3nt: TGCAGTGCTAGAGATGCTGGGCTGAGCAATGAGCAGTTCTTC

v_gene: TRBV12-3/TRBV12-4
j_gene: TRBJ2-3
abundance: -
d_gene: -
CDR3aa: CASSSQIGRADTQYF
CDR3nt: TGTGCCAGCAGTTCCCAGATAGGGCGCGCAGATACGCAGTATTTT

v_gene: TRBV5-1
j_gene: TRBJ1-5
abundance: few
d_gene: TRBD1
CDR3aa: CASSLTGQGHQPQHF
CDR3nt: TGCGCCAGCAGCTTAACTGGACAGGGTCATCAGCCCCAGCATTTT

v_gene: TRBV29-1
j_gene: TRBJ2-3
abundance: few
d_gene: -
CDR3aa: CSTLQDLATDTQYF
CDR3nt: TGCAGCACCTTACAGGACTTAGCGACAGATACGCAGTATTTT

v_gene: TRBV9
j_gene: TRBJ2-5
abundance: many
d_gene: -
CDR3aa: CASSVGAGTTQETQYF
CDR3nt: TGTGCCAGCAGCGTAGGCGCAGGGACCACCCAAGAGACCCAGTACTTC

v_gene: TRBV2
j_gene: TRBJ1-5
abundance: -
d_gene: TRBD1
CDR3aa: CASSKDRTDNQPQHF
CDR3nt: TGTGCCAGCAGTAAGGACAGGACGGACAATCAGCCCCAGCATTTT

v_gene: TRBV20-1
j_gene: TRBJ2-3
abundance: -
d_gene: -
CDR3aa: CSALRARLSTDTQYF
CDR3nt: TGCAGTGCCCTCAGGGCCAGGTTGAGCACAGATACGCAGTATTTT

v_gene: TRBV11-2
j_gene: TRBJ2-7
abundance: many
d_gene: -
CDR3aa: CASTQTPGSYEQYF
CDR3nt: TGTGCCAGCACCCAAACACCAGGGTCCTACGAGCAGTACTTC

v_gene: TRBV12-3/TRBV12-4
j_gene: TRBJ1-4
abundance: -
d_gene: -
CDR3aa: CASINRGVDEKLFF
CDR3nt: TGTGCCAGCATTAATAGGGGGGTAGATGAAAAACTGTTTTTT

v_gene: TRBV14
j_gene: TRBJ2-1
abundance: -
d_gene: TRBD2
CDR3aa: CASRTSGPYNEQFF
CDR3nt: TGTGCCAGCCGGACTAGCGGGCCCTACAATGAGCAGTTCTTC

v_gene: TRBV12-3/TRBV12-4
j_gene: TRBJ1-3
abundance: -
d_gene: -
CDR3aa: CASRRSGNTIYF
CDR3nt: TGTGCCAGCCGGAGGTCTGGAAACACCATATATTTT

v_gene: TRBV24-1
j_gene: TRBJ2-3
abundance: -
d_gene: -
CDR3aa: CAISPGAGPDTQYF
CDR3nt: TGTGCCATCTCGCCGGGGGCCGGCCCAGATACGCAGTATTTT

v_gene: TRBV20-1
j_gene: TRBJ2-7
abundance: few
d_gene: TRBD1
CDR3aa: CSASHGTGTYEQYF
CDR3nt: TGCAGTGCTAGTCATGGGACAGGGACCTACGAGCAGTACTTC

v_gene: TRBV6-2/TRBV6-3
j_gene: TRBJ2-7
abundance: -
d_gene: -
CDR3aa: CASSSGTWEQYF
CDR3nt: TGTGCCAGCAGCTCGGGGACTTGGGAGCAGTACTTC

v_gene: TRBV24-1
j_gene: TRBJ2-3
abundance: -
d_gene: -
CDR3aa: CATSDTDSADTQYF
CDR3nt: TGTGCCACCAGTGATACAGACTCTGCAGATACGCAGTATTTT

v_gene: TRBV20-1
j_gene: TRBJ2-5
abundance: -
d_gene: -
CDR3aa: CSAQQTAETQYF
CDR3nt: TGCAGTGCTCAGCAGACAGCGGAGACCCAGTACTTC

v_gene: TRBV20-1
j_gene: TRBJ2-5
abundance: -
d_gene: -
CDR3aa: CSAREEPNQTQYF
CDR3nt: TGCAGTGCTAGAGAAGAACCAAATCAGACCCAGTACTTC

v_gene: TRBV20-1
j_gene: TRBJ2-1
abundance: -
d_gene: TRBD1
CDR3aa: CSARGDRGNEQFF
CDR3nt: TGCAGTGCCAGAGGGGACAGGGGCAATGAGCAGTTCTTC

v_gene: TRBV3-1
j_gene: TRBJ2-1
abundance: -
d_gene: -
CDR3aa: CASSQASLVQFF
CDR3nt: TGTGCCAGCAGCCAAGCTAGCCTGGTGCAGTTCTTC

v_gene: TRBV11-2
j_gene: TRBJ2-7
abundance: -
d_gene: -
CDR3aa: CASSPRQDAYEQYF
CDR3nt: TGTGCCAGCAGCCCCCGGCAGGATGCCTACGAGCAGTACTTC

v_gene: TRBV20-1
j_gene: TRBJ1-4
abundance: -
d_gene: TRBD1
CDR3aa: CSAPLDRGYEKLFF
CDR3nt: TGCAGTGCTCCACTCGACAGGGGGTATGAAAAACTGTTTTTT

v_gene: TRBV7-9
j_gene: TRBJ2-7
abundance: -
d_gene: TRBD2
CDR3aa: CASSSGRGSYNEQYF
CDR3nt: TGTGCCAGCAGCTCCGGGAGGGGCTCCTACAATGAGCAGTACTTC

v_gene: TRBV4-1
j_gene: TRBJ1-5
abundance: -
d_gene: TRBD1
CDR3aa: CASSGDREQPQHF
CDR3nt: TGCGCCAGCAGCGGCGACAGGGAACAGCCCCAGCATTTT

v_gene: TRBV6-1
j_gene: TRBJ1-6
abundance: -
d_gene: -
CDR3aa: CASSEVPSASPLHF
CDR3nt: TGTGCCAGCAGTGAAGTGCCGAGTGCGTCACCCCTCCACTTT

v_gene: TRBV9
j_gene: TRBJ2-3
abundance: -
d_gene: TRBD2
CDR3aa: CASSVASGGLGNTQYF
CDR3nt: TGTGCCAGCAGCGTAGCAAGCGGGGGGTTGGGGAATACGCAGTATTTT

v_gene: TRBV7-8
j_gene: TRBJ1-6
abundance: -
d_gene: -
CDR3aa: CASSLERIGVSPLHF
CDR3nt: TGTGCCAGCAGCTTAGAAAGGATAGGGGTGTCACCCCTCCACTTT